Included here is one TCR beta chain sequence, with context. Clones were read by immunoSEQ multiplex PCR, and TCRdb kept only the in-frame ones, dropping some. This table has 300,000 to 400,000 clones, around nine tenths appearing once. The germline V and J ends were trimmed by 5 bases and 0 bases, with 14 bases remaining between them. Germline V lookup: CDR1 SNHLY, CDR2 FYNNEI. The CDR3 runs 16 residues. This record comes from a study of blood T cell repertoires in COVID-19. Overall study context: PBMCs, B-cell-depleted T cells, or T cells were the source of the cDNA or gDNA that made up the material.

This TCR derives from a human donor in a cohort sampled during active COVID-19. The sequencing sample was made of peripheral blood. The rearrangement links TRBV2 to TRBJ2-1; tentatively, D is TRBD2 (5 bases). The CDR3 here is CASSNRGFSSYNEQFF. CDR3 in DNA: TGTGCCAGCAGTAACCGAGGGTTCAGCTCCTACAATGAGCAGTTCTTC. The whole variable domain, filled in from reference TRBV2 and TRBJ2-1, reads EPEVTQTPSHQVTQMGQEVILRCVPISNHLYFYWYRQILGQKVEFLVSFYNNEISEKSEIFDDQFSVERPDGSNFTLKIRSTKLEDSAMYFCASSNRGFSSYNEQFFGPGTRLTVL.